This T cell receptor (beta chain) was recovered during a study of beta chain features in type 1 diabetes. All of the isolated RNA was reverse transcribed, so expressed TCRB transcripts were sequenced. Repertoires were generated with immunoSEQ multiplex PCR, while TCRdb's copy carries only in-frame clones and drops some. The sample includes under 200,000 clones, 10% of them seen just once. Findings of the study overall: Patients with Type 1 diabetes showed moderately but significantly shorter TCRB CDR3s in all four CD4+ subsets.

The germline V gene encodes CDR1 SNHLY and CDR2 FYNNEI. The CDR3 sequence is 14 residues long. V lost 8 bases and J lost 3; bases outside the gene matches: 6. Worth noting for this clone: Its target is not known.

The rearrangement uses TRBV2 and TRBJ2-2, with TRBD1 matching over 7 bases. The source is a man aged 25 to 40 with type 1 diabetes. Sequencing was performed on central memory CD4+ T cells from blood. CDR3 DNA: TGTGCCAGCGCTACGGGACAGTACACCGGGGAGCTGTTTTTT. Protein sequence: CASATGQYTGELFF.